These T cell receptor beta chains were read from a single sample in a study of type 1 regulatory T cells. One entry per CDR3 protein results from TCRdb running MiXCR on the reads. The table includes roughly 65,000 distinct CDR3 sequences, roughly 49% detected once. These TCRs' antigens remain unknown. The sample comprised cultured non-Tr1 T cells, either the whole culture or a sorted T cell fraction (not recorded which). These receptors came from a human donor in good health. Each CDR3 is given with its conserved first and last residue. A D gene is named only where the DNA matches it firmly. A row's size may be missing; if present it is once, few, many or a size class.

j_gene	abundance	v_gene	d_gene	CDR3aa	CDR3nt
TRBJ2-7	NA	TRBV6-2/TRBV6-3	NA	CASSYPIRQALLDEQYF	TGTGCCAGCAGTTATCCGATCCGACAGGCCCTCCTAGATGAGCAGTACTTC
TRBJ2-3	NA	TRBV7-2	NA	CANSKFGTDTQYF	TGTGCCAACAGTAAATTCGGCACAGATACGCAGTATTTT
TRBJ2-7	NA	TRBV20-1	NA	CSASLPRGEYF	TGCAGTGCTAGTCTTCCACGAGGGGAGTACTTC
TRBJ2-4	NA	TRBV7-8	NA	CASSYSTGVAKNIQYF	TGTGCCAGCAGCTATTCTACCGGGGTAGCCAAAAACATTCAGTACTTC
TRBJ1-4	NA	TRBV20-1	NA	CSARESGQGNEKLFF	TGCAGTGCTAGAGAATCGGGGCAGGGCAATGAAAAACTGTTTTTT
TRBJ1-4	NA	TRBV6-5	NA	CASSYRVKEKLFF	TGTGCCAGCAGTTACAGGGTAAAGGAAAAACTGTTTTTT
TRBJ2-5	many	TRBV7-2	NA	CASSLVRVSRETQYF	TGTGCCAGCAGCTTAGTTAGGGTCAGCCGAGAGACCCAGTACTTC
TRBJ1-5	few	TRBV10-3	NA	CAIGQNNQPQHF	TGTGCCATCGGACAGAACAATCAGCCCCAGCATTTT
TRBJ1-4	NA	TRBV7-9	TRBD1	CASSPGQGLNEKLFF	TGTGCCAGCAGCCCTGGACAGGGGCTTAATGAAAAACTGTTTTTT
TRBJ2-7	NA	TRBV4-1	NA	CASSHSLGQFPYEQYF	TGCGCCAGCAGCCATTCTCTCGGGCAGTTTCCTTACGAGCAGTACTTC
TRBJ2-5	NA	TRBV5-1	TRBD1	CASSLGGGTEETQYF	TGCGCCAGCAGCTTGGGAGGGGGCACGGAGGAGACCCAGTACTTC
TRBJ1-2	NA	TRBV2	NA	CASSEVVNGGYTF	TGTGCCAGCAGTGAAGTCGTCAACGGTGGCTACACCTTC
TRBJ2-5	NA	TRBV11-3	TRBD1	CASSLGQGAETQYF	TGTGCCAGCAGCTTAGGACAGGGGGCCGAGACCCAGTACTTC
TRBJ2-1	NA	TRBV12-3/TRBV12-4	TRBD1	CASLDRVNEQFF	TGTGCCAGCCTAGACAGGGTTAATGAGCAGTTCTTC
TRBJ2-7	NA	TRBV12-3/TRBV12-4	NA	CASRGNGGATSKQYF	TGTGCCAGCAGGGGTAACGGAGGGGCCACCTCGAAACAGTACTTC
TRBJ2-3	NA	TRBV3-1	TRBD2	CASGERGGGSTSTDTQYF	TGTGCCTCCGGCGAACGTGGCGGGGGGTCAACTAGCACAGATACGCAGTATTTT
TRBJ2-7	few	TRBV7-2	NA	CASSRGGTYEQYF	TGTGCCAGCAGCCGAGGGGGGACCTACGAGCAGTACTTC
TRBJ2-3	NA	TRBV11-2	NA	CASSSLGGDTQYF	TGTGCCAGCAGCTCTCTCGGTGGAGATACGCAGTATTTT
TRBJ1-2	NA	TRBV7-9	NA	CASSFGGVYGYTF	TGTGCCAGCAGCTTCGGAGGGGTCTATGGCTACACCTTC
TRBJ2-7	few	TRBV6-1	TRBD2	CASRDNSGGIYEQYF	TGTGCCAGCAGGGACAATAGCGGGGGGATCTACGAGCAGTACTTC
TRBJ1-6	NA	TRBV2	NA	CASSDEGRNSPLHF	TGTGCCAGCAGTGATGAGGGCAGAAATTCACCCCTCCACTTT
TRBJ1-2	NA	TRBV5-1	TRBD1	CASSLSWDRENYGYTF	TGCGCCAGCAGCTTATCGTGGGACAGGGAAAACTATGGCTACACCTTC
TRBJ1-5	NA	TRBV7-2	NA	CASSLGPQPQHF	TGTGCCAGCAGCTTAGGGCCTCAGCCCCAGCATTTT
TRBJ2-1	NA	TRBV5-1	TRBD1	CASRRDRGEQFF	TGCGCCAGCAGACGGGACAGGGGTGAGCAGTTCTTC
TRBJ2-1	NA	TRBV29-1	TRBD1	CSVTDRGNEQFF	TGCAGCGTAACTGACAGGGGAAATGAGCAGTTCTTC
TRBJ1-4	few	TRBV4-2	TRBD1	CASSQGDSGPEKLFF	TGTGCCAGCAGCCAAGGGGACAGTGGGCCGGAAAAACTGTTTTTT
TRBJ1-1	NA	TRBV5-4	NA	CASSLVGSWNTEAFF	TGTGCCAGCAGCTTGGTGGGGAGTTGGAACACTGAAGCTTTCTTT
TRBJ1-1	medium-sized	TRBV4-2	NA	CASSQEEPWGVNTEAFF	TGTGCCAGCAGCCAAGAAGAACCCTGGGGGGTGAACACTGAAGCTTTCTTT
TRBJ2-7	NA	TRBV15	NA	CATSRDEIGGTYEQYF	TGTGCCACCAGCAGAGACGAAATAGGCGGAACCTACGAGCAGTACTTC
TRBJ1-6	NA	TRBV5-1	TRBD1	CASSLVSGVEGGLSPLHF	TGCGCCAGCAGCTTGGTGTCAGGGGTTGAAGGGGGCCTCTCACCCCTCCACTTT
TRBJ1-4	few	TRBV6-6	NA	CASRSTRSGRTNEKLFF	TGTGCCAGCAGATCTACTCGCTCAGGGCGGACTAATGAAAAACTGTTTTTT
TRBJ1-3	NA	TRBV4-2	NA	CASSQVSPPTRGNTIYF	TGTGCCAGCAGCCAAGTCTCCCCCCCGACGAGGGGAAACACCATATATTTT
TRBJ1-4	NA	TRBV2	TRBD1	CASRYRGADEKLFF	TGTGCCAGCAGGTACAGGGGGGCGGATGAAAAACTGTTTTTT
TRBJ2-1	NA	TRBV7-8	NA	CASSPRETYYEQFF	TGTGCCAGCAGCCCTAGGGAGACCTACTATGAGCAGTTCTTC
TRBJ2-5	NA	TRBV28	NA	CASSGVRETQYF	TGTGCCAGCAGTGGGGTGCGGGAGACCCAGTACTTC
TRBJ1-5	NA	TRBV7-2	NA	CASSSRPGNQPQHF	TGTGCCAGCAGCTCCCGTCCGGGGAATCAGCCCCAGCATTTT
TRBJ2-3	NA	TRBV5-1	NA	CASSLGTWDFATRGTDTQYF	TGCGCCAGCAGCCTTGGCACCTGGGACTTCGCGACCCGGGGCACAGATACGCAGTATTTT
TRBJ1-4	NA	TRBV19	TRBD1	CASSPTGANEKLFF	TGTGCCAGTAGCCCGACAGGGGCTAATGAAAAACTGTTTTTT
TRBJ1-2	NA	TRBV7-2	NA	CASSYGDRTFYGYTF	TGTGCCAGCAGCTACGGTGACAGGACATTCTATGGCTACACCTTC
TRBJ1-3	once	TRBV12-3/TRBV12-4	NA	CASSFWGSGNTIYF	TGTGCCAGCAGTTTTTGGGGATCTGGAAACACCATATATTTT
TRBJ2-5	NA	TRBV7-2	TRBD1	CASSYNRGPETQYF	TGTGCCAGCAGCTACAACAGGGGGCCAGAGACCCAGTACTTC
TRBJ1-2	few	TRBV12-3/TRBV12-4	NA	CASSPDGTIYGYTF	TGTGCCAGCAGTCCAGACGGGACAATCTATGGCTACACCTTC
TRBJ1-1	NA	TRBV5-1	NA	CASSLGRFGLRDTEAFF	TGCGCCAGCAGCTTGGGTCGTTTTGGGCTGCGTGACACTGAAGCTTTCTTT
TRBJ2-2	few	TRBV5-1	NA	CASSLRGTVNTGELFF	TGCGCCAGCAGCCTTCGGGGGACAGTGAACACCGGGGAGCTGTTTTTT